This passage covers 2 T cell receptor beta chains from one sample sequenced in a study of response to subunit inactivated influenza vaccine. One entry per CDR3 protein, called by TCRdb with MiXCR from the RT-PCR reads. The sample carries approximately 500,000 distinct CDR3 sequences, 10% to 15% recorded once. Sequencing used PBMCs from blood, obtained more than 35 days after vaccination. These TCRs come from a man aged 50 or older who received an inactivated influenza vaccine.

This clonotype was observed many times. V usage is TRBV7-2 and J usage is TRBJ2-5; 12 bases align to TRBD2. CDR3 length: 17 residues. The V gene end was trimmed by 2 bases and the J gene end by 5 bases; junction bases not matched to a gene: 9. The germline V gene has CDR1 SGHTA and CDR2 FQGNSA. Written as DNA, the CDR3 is TGTGCCAGCAGCTTAACGACTAGCGGGGGCCTGGAGGAGACCCAGTACTTC. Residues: CASSLTTSGGLEETQYF.

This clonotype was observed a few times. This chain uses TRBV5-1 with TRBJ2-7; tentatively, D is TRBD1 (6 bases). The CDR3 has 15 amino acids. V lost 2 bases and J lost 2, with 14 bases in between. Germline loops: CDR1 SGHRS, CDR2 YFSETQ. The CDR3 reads CASSFTGNGAYEQYF. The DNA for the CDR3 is TGCGCCAGCAGCTTCACAGGGAATGGCGCCTACGAGCAGTACTTC.